Below, one T cell receptor (beta chain) is given with its context. The antigen is not known. The sample is drawn from a study of T-cell reconstitution after alpha-beta-depleted transplantation in children. Losses at the gene ends were 3 bases for V and 0 bases for J; bases not matched to a gene: 6. The germline V gene encodes CDR1 DFQATT and CDR2 SNEGSKA (reference sequence). The CDR3 covers 15 residues. Preparing the TCRbeta library involved the use of unique molecular identifiers. TCRdb passed the PCR reads through MiXCR, listing each CDR3 protein once. The profile shows about 440,000 distinct CDR3 sequences, about 40% of them singletons. Findings and caveats of the study: Surviving recipient T cells and intrathymic progenitors accounted for some patients' high TCRbeta diversity at day 60.

The rearrangement uses TRBV20-1 and TRBJ2-3; 7 bases are shared with TRBD2. This receptor was obtained from a girl between 2 and 10 years old with aplastic anemia, due to receive a stem cell transplant. Sample: PBMCs, taken before TCRalphabeta/CD19-depleted stem cell transplant. Written as DNA, the CDR3 is TGCAGTGCTAGTTTTTCTAGCGGAAGCACAGATACGCAGTATTTT. Its translation is CSASFSSGSTDTQYF.